This passage covers 22 T cell receptor beta chains from one sample sequenced in a study of blood T cell repertoires in COVID-19. Clones were read by immunoSEQ multiplex PCR, and TCRdb kept only the in-frame ones, dropping some. The sample has about 170,000 clones, about nine tenths seen once; the top ten hold approximately 0.8%. Sequencing was performed on PBMCs or T cells enriched from blood (not recorded which). These receptors were obtained from a woman younger than 30 who had recovered from COVID-19.

Only one count was recorded for this clone. The chain has TRBV4-2 and TRBJ2-7, with 8 bases fitting TRBD1. Germline V CDR1 and CDR2: LGHNA, YNFKEQ. Germline trimming cut 4 bases from V and 1 base from J; bases unmatched to any gene: 3. The CDR3 is made up of 14 amino acids. This chain's CDR3 is CASSRDRRSYEQYF. In nucleotides, the CDR3 is TGTGCCAGCAGCCGGGACAGGAGATCCTACGAGCAGTACTTC.

The chain joins TRBV7-8 to TRBJ2-7; 10 nucleotides line up with TRBD2. The CDR3 is 16 residues long. J gave up 7 bases and V 5 bases, and 14 bases lay outside the gene matches. The germline V gene encodes CDR1 SGHVS and CDR2 FQNEAQ. The CDR3 DNA reads as TGTGCCAGCAGCCGGCTTAGGCTAGCGGGAGTTGGGGAGCAGTACTTC. Translation gives CASSRLRLAGVGEQYF.

In this sample, this clone turned up once. The chain couples TRBV4-3 to TRBJ1-4, with D possibly being TRBD1 (5 bases). CDR1 is LGHNA, CDR2 YSLEER, per germline. V lost 4 bases to trimming and J lost 10 bases, with 19 bases between them. This CDR3 has 15 amino acids. The DNA of the CDR3 is TGCGCCAGCAGCCCCACCCCGGCAGGGTTAGGAAAACTGTTTTTT. This translates into CASSPTPAGLGKLFF.

This clone was detected once. The chain has TRBV30 and TRBJ2-6; possible D gene TRBD1, 5 bases. Between the trimmed V and J ends, which lost 0 bases and 1 base, there was a span of 13 bases. Germline V gene lookup returns CDR1 GTSNPN and CDR2 SVGIG (reference sequence). The CDR3 is 17 amino acids. CDR3 coding DNA: TGTGCCTGGAGTGTACCAAGTGGGGCATCTGGGGCCAACGTCCTGACTTTC. The encoded protein is CAWSVPSGASGANVLTF.

The chain uses TRBV2 and TRBJ2-3; possible D gene TRBD1, 5 bases. With 5 bases removed from V and 5 bases from J, the gap between germline ends came to 8 bases. CDR3 length: 12 amino acids. CDR1 and CDR2 from the germline V gene are SNHLY and FYNNEI. CDR3 nucleotide sequence: TGTGCCAGCAGTTTAAGGGGAGATACGCAGTATTTT. Translation: CASSLRGDTQYF.

The V and J genes are TRBV7-6 and TRBJ2-7, with 7 bases lining up with TRBD1. V gave up 5 bases and J gave up 2 bases; unmatched junction bases: 18. The CDR3 runs 18 residues. CDR1 SGHVS and CDR2 FNYEAQ come from the germline V gene. This CDR3 is CASSLKRDSRGRPYEQYF. CDR3 nucleotides: TGTGCCAGCAGCCTAAAAAGGGACAGTCGAGGGAGACCCTACGAGCAGTACTTC.

This rearrangement joins TRBV7-8 to TRBJ1-4, with 9 positions matching TRBD1. Germline CDR1 is SGHVS and CDR2 is FQNEAQ. The CDR3 is 19 residues long. Germline trimming cut 1 base from V and 7 bases from J; bases unmatched to any gene: 16. DNA for the CDR3: TGTGCCAGCAGCTTAGTTTCGCAGGGGACAGGGCGAGGGGGTGAAAAACTGTTTTTT. It translates to CASSLVSQGTGRGGEKLFF.

The V and J genes are TRBV18 and TRBJ1-2; tentatively, D is TRBD1 (6 bases). Trimming pared 3 bases from V and 1 base from J, leaving 18 bases between. Germline V gives CDR1 KGHSH, CDR2 LQKENI. The CDR3 spans 17 residues. This CDR3 is CASSPPLQGVDNYGYTF. CDR3 in DNA: TGTGCCAGCTCACCTCCCCTACAGGGAGTGGATAACTATGGCTACACCTTC.

V is TRBV4-2 and J is TRBJ2-2; 7 nucleotides align to TRBD2. V lost 4 bases to trimming and J lost 4 bases; unmatched junction nucleotides: 9. Germline CDR1 LGHNA, CDR2 YNFKEQ. The CDR3 is 16 amino acids. The CDR3 loop reads CASSRRLGGVTGELFF. The CDR3 coding sequence is TGTGCCAGCAGCCGAAGGCTGGGGGGGGTCACCGGGGAGCTGTTTTTT.

This chain connects TRBV4-2 to TRBJ2-7; tentative D call: TRBD1 (5 bases). Per the germline V gene, CDR1 is LGHNA and CDR2 is YNFKEQ. The CDR3 is made up of 13 amino acids. Trimming removed 0 bases at V and 4 bases at J, with 7 bases between. The CDR3 sequence: CASSQDRDYEQYF. The CDR3 bases are TGTGCCAGCAGCCAAGACAGGGATTACGAGCAGTACTTC.

The chain joins TRBV6-4 to TRBJ2-1, with 7 bases identical to TRBD1. There are 13 residues in the CDR3. Germline V gene sequence: CDR1 MRHNA, CDR2 SNTAGT. Unmatched junction bases numbered 4, after V lost 4 bases and J lost 7 bases. Here the CDR3 DNA reads TGTGCCAGCAGTGCACAGGGGAATAATGAGCAGTTCTTC. This translates into CASSAQGNNEQFF.

The V call is TRBV20-1, the J call TRBJ2-7; 11 positions agree with TRBD2. CDR3 size: 16 residues. Per germline, CDR1 DFQATT and CDR2 SNEGSKA (reference sequence). The J segment lost 4 bases and the V segment lost 3 bases, leaving 11 bases of the junction unmatched. The DNA of the CDR3 is TGCAGTGCTAGTCCATCACTAGCGGGAGTTAGGTACGAGCAGTACTTC. It is translated as CSASPSLAGVRYEQYF.

The CDR3 loop is CASRVGLASYEQYF. The DNA for the CDR3 is TGTGCCAGCAGGGTGGGACTAGCGAGCTACGAGCAGTACTTC. V and J are TRBV11-2 and TRBJ2-7; 10 positions agree with TRBD2. Per the germline V gene, CDR1 is SGHAT and CDR2 is FQNNGV. V was clipped by 6 bases and J by 3 bases; unmatched bases: 5. The CDR3 is 14 amino acids. The full variable domain, rest sourced from reference TRBV11-2 and TRBJ2-7, is EAGVAQSPRYKIIEKRQSVAFWCNPISGHATLYWYQQILGQGPKLLIQFQNNGVVDDSQLPKDRFSAERLKGVDSTLKIQPAKLEDSAVYLCASRVGLASYEQYFGPGTRLTVT.

The CDR3 nucleotides are TGTGCCAGCAGCTCCCCCGGTTCACCCCTCCACTTT. It encodes CASSSPGSPLHF. This chain links TRBV28 with TRBJ1-6, with D unclear. CDR1 MDHEN and CDR2 SYDVKM come from the germline V gene. V was trimmed by 6 bases and J by 9 bases, leaving 9 bases between them. The CDR3 contains 12 residues.

This chain connects TRBV28 to TRBJ2-1, with a weak D call TRBD2 (5 bases). The CDR3 consists of 16 residues. CDR1 and CDR2 (germline): MDHEN, SYDVKM. V dropped 6 bases and J dropped 8 bases, with 23 bases sitting between them. Here the CDR3 DNA reads TGTGCCAGCAGCCCCTTCGGAGCGGACCCACCCGATGAGCAGTTCTTC. This codes for CASSPFGADPPDEQFF.

This clone appeared a single time. The chain recombines TRBV10-3 with TRBJ1-1, with unresolved D. CDR3 size: 13 residues. The germline gives CDR1 ENHRY, CDR2 SYGVKD. The V end lost 4 bases, the J end lost 0 bases, and 6 bases lay between the germline ends. The CDR3 spells CAISGHLNTEAFF. The CDR3 DNA reads TGTGCCATCAGTGGACATCTGAACACTGAAGCTTTCTTT.

CDR3 coding DNA: TGTGCCAGCAGTGTATCCGTCCTAACAGGGGTCGGGCAGTACTTC. This sequence encodes CASSVSVLTGVGQYF. The V and J genes are TRBV2 and TRBJ2-7; 7 nucleotides match TRBD1. After removal of 4 bases from V and 9 bases from J, the junction contained 15 bases not matched to a gene. The CDR3 extends over 15 amino acids. The germline gives CDR1 SNHLY, CDR2 FYNNEI.

The chain carries TRBV29-1 and TRBJ2-1, with 7 bases identical to TRBD1. From germline, CDR1 is SQVTM and CDR2 ANQGSEA. The CDR3 is 15 amino acids. The V and J ends lost 2 bases and 5 bases, in that order; junction bases with no gene match: 9. The chain's CDR3 is CSVERQGDIHNEQFF. The CDR3 DNA is TGCAGCGTTGAAAGGCAGGGGGATATCCACAATGAGCAGTTCTTC.

The CDR3 DNA follows: TGTGCCAGCAGCTTAGAGGGCCTTCCTGCGGGAGAAAGGTTCTTC. Its translation is CASSLEGLPAGERFF. The J gene is TRBJ2-1, the V gene TRBV11-2, with 7 bases lining up with TRBD2. CDR1 is SGHAT and CDR2 is FQNNGV in the germline V gene. Trimming at V came to 0 bases and at J to 15 bases, leaving 14 bases not matched to a gene. This CDR3 contains 15 residues. Variable domain in full (rest from reference TRBV11-2 and TRBJ2-1): EAGVAQSPRYKIIEKRQSVAFWCNPISGHATLYWYQQILGQGPKLLIQFQNNGVVDDSQLPKDRFSAERLKGVDSTLKIQPAKLEDSAVYLCASSLEGLPAGERFFGPGTRLTVL.

This chain joins TRBV10-1 and TRBJ1-1; TRBD1 matches 7 bases. The CDR3 sequence is 12 residues long. Germline V gives CDR1 WNHNN, CDR2 SYGVQD (reference sequence). V was pared by 9 bases and J by 7 bases, with 8 bases of the junction left unmatched. This chain's CDR3 is CAREWRDSEAFF. The CDR3 coding sequence is TGCGCCAGGGAGTGGCGGGACAGTGAAGCTTTCTTT.

V usage is TRBV3-1 (or the pseudogene TRBV3-2) and J usage is TRBJ2-3, with D hard to call. CDR3 length: 14 residues. With 0 bases removed from V and 2 bases from J, the gap between germline ends came to 6 bases. Germline CDR1 LGHDT, CDR2 YNNKEL (reference sequence). CDR3 nucleotide sequence: TGTGCCAGCAGCCAAGACGACATCACAGATACGCAGTATTTT. Amino acid sequence: CASSQDDITDTQYF.

The rearrangement joins TRBV29-1 to TRBJ2-1, with TRBD1 identical over 7 bases. Germline V CDR1 and CDR2: SQVTM, ANQGSEA. V was clipped by 5 bases and J by 4 bases; unmatched bases: 2. The CDR3 covers 12 residues. The CDR3 DNA reads as TGCAGCGTTAGGGACAGTTACAATGAGCAGTTCTTC. As protein: CSVRDSYNEQFF.